Sequencing of this TCR beta chain was carried out in a study of blood T cell repertoires in COVID-19. Across the study: Material from acute and convalescent COVID-19 was sourced from the United States, Italy and Spain. The cDNA or gDNA used as material had been derived from T cells, B-cell-depleted T cells, or PBMCs.

Per the authors' pipeline: From reference gene primer amplification, estimates of nucleated cell counts were derived. Sequencing used immunoSEQ multiplex PCR; TCRdb keeps in-frame clones, though not all of them. Clone size and the V and J calls come from that table; the DNA yielded D and trimming. The table records 90,000 to 150,000 clones, 79% of them present only once. The specimen sequenced was peripheral blood. This sequence originates from a woman older than 75 with acute or convalescent COVID-19.

The CDR3 region is CASSLEGTAPSTDTQYF. Written as DNA, the CDR3 is TGCGCCAGCAGCTTGGAGGGGACTGCTCCTAGCACAGATACGCAGTATTTT. The chain carries TRBV5-1 and TRBJ2-3; maybe TRBD2 (6 bases). The V gene lost 0 bases and the J gene lost 0 bases, with 14 bases spanning the gap. This CDR3 has 17 residues. CDR1 SGHRS and CDR2 YFSETQ come from the germline V gene.